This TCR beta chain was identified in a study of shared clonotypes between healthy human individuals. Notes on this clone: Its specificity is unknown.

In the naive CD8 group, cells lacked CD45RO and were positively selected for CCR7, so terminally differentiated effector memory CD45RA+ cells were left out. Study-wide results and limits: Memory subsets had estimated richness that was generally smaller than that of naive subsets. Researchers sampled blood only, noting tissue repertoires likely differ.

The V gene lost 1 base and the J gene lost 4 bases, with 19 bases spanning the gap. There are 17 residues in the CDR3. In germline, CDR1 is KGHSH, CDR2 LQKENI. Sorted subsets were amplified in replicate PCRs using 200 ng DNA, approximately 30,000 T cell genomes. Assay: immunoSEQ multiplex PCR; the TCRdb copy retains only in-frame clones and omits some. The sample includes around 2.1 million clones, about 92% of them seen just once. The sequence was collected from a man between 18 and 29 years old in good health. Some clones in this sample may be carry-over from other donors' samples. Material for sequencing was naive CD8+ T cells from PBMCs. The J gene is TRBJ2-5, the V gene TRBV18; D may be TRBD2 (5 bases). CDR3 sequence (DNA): TGTGCCAGCTCACCACGGAGAGAGACCAGCCGGGGAGAGACCCAGTACTTC. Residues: CASSPRRETSRGETQYF.